This TCR beta chain originates from a study of T cell responses to AZD1222 COVID-19 vaccine. Study context: The analysis combined second doses at about 4 or about 12 weeks.

This clone was counted a few times. The antigen is unknown. Sequenced by immunoSEQ multiplex PCR; TCRdb stores in-frame clones only, minus some. The sample lists some 140,000 clones, roughly 84% occurring once. The CDR3 covers 12 residues. Germline lookup yields CDR1 MNHEY and CDR2 SVGAGI. With 5 bases removed from V and 10 bases from J, the gap between germline ends came to 12 bases. Study conclusions and caveats: Researchers took repertoire samples only after the peak T cell response had come. Targets within unmutated variant regions were reportedly found for nearly half of spike-specific TCRs. There were mostly white British donors and more females than males, and clonal diversity was possibly underestimated.

The starting material was peripheral blood, obtained on day 0 of AZD1222 vaccination. This rearrangement joins TRBV6-5 to TRBJ2-1; a possible D gene is TRBD2 (5 bases). This sequence was found in an adult in good health. The CDR3 loop reads CASSPDQREQFF. For the CDR3, the DNA is TGTGCCAGCAGTCCCGATCAGCGGGAGCAGTTCTTC.